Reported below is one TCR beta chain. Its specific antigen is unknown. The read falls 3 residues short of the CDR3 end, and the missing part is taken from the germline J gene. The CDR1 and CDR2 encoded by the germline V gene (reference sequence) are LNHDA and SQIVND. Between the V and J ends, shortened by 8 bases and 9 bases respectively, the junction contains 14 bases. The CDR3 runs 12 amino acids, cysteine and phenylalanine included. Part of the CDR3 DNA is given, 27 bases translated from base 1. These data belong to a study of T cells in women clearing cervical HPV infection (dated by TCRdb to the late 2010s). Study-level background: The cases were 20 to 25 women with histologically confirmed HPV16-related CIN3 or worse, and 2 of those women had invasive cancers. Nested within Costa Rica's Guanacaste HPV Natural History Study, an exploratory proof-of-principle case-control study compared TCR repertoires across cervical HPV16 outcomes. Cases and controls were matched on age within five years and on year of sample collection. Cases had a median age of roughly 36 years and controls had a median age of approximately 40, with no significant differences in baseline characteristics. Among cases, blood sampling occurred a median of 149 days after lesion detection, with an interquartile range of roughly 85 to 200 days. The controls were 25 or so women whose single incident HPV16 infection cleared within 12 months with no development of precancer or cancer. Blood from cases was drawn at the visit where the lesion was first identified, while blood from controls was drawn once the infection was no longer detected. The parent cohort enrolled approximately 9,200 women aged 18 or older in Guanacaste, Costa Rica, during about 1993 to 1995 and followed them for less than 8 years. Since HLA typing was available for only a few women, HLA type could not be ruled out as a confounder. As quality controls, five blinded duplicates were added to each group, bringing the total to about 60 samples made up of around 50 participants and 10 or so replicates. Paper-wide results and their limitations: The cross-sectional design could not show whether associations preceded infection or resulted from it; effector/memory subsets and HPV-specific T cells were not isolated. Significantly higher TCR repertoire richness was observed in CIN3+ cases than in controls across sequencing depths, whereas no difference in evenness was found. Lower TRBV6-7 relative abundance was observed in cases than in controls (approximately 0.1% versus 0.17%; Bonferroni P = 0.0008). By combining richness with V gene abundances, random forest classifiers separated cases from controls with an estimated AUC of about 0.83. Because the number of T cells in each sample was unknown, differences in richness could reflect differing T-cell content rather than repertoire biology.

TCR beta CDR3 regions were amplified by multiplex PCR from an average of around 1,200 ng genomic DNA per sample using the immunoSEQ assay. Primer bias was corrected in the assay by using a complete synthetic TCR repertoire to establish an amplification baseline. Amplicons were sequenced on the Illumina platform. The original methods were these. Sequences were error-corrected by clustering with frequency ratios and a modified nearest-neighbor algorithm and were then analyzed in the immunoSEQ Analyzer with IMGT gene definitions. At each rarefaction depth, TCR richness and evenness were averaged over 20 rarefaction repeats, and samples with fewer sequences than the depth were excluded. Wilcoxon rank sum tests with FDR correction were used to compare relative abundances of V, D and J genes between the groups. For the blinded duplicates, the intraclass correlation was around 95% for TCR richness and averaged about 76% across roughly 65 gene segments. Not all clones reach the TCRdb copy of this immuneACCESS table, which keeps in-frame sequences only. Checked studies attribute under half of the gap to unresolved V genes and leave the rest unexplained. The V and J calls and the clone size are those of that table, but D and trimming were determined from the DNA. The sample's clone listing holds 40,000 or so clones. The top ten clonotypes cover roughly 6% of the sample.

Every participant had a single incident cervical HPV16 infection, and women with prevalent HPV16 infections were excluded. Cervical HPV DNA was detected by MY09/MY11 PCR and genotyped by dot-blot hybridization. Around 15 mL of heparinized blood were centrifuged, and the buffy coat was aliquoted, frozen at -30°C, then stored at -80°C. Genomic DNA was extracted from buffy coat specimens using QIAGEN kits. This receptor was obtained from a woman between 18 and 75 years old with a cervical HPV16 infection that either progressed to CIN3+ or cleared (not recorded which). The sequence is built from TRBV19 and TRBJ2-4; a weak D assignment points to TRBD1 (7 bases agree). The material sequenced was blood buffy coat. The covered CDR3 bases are TGTGCCAGTTTGGACAGGCGGGGCATT. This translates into CASLDRRGI. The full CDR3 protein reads CASLDRRGIQYF.